Following are 26 T cell receptor beta chains from one sample sequenced in a study of blood T cell repertoires in COVID-19. Measured with immunoSEQ multiplex PCR; TCRdb has only the in-frame clones, and not every one. Of about 160,000 clones listed, around 80% are singletons. Source material: peripheral blood. The receptors were gathered from an elderly woman with acute or convalescent COVID-19.

The chain recombines TRBV5-1 with TRBJ1-5; D perhaps matches TRBD1 (5 bases). Deletions cut 0 bases from V and 7 bases from J, with 8 bases between. In germline, CDR1 is SGHRS, CDR2 YFSETQ. The CDR3 is 13 residues long. The CDR3 region is CASSLEGSQPQHF. The DNA of the CDR3 is TGCGCCAGCAGCTTGGAGGGGTCCCAGCCCCAGCATTTT.

The rearrangement uses TRBV4-1 and TRBJ2-1, with no clear D. CDR3 length: 13 residues. Germline CDR1 is MGHRA and CDR2 is YSYEKL. V was clipped by 0 bases and J by 6 bases, with 6 bases between them. CDR3: CASSQDRVNEQFF. DNA of the CDR3: TGCGCCAGCAGCCAAGATCGGGTCAATGAGCAGTTCTTC.

The chain uses TRBV6-2 or TRBV6-3 and TRBJ1-5; 9 bases agree with TRBD1. The germline CDR1 and CDR2 sequences are MNHEY and SVGEGT. The length of the CDR3 is 17 residues. J gave up 6 bases and V 6 bases, and 15 bases lay outside the gene matches. CDR3 amino acids: CASSRTGGRGNGQPQHF. The CDR3 nucleotides are TGTGCCAGCAGCCGAACAGGGGGCAGAGGGAATGGTCAGCCCCAGCATTTT.

The gene calls are TRBV9 and TRBJ1-6; 8 bases are a match to TRBD1. CDR3 length equals 15 residues. Germline V gene data show CDR1 as SGDLS and CDR2 as YYNGEE. The trim removed 3 bases at V and 8 bases at J, leaving 7 bases unmatched. In DNA form, the CDR3 reads TGTGCCAGCAGCGCGTACAGGGGGAAGGATTCACCCCTCCACTTT. It yields the protein CASSAYRGKDSPLHF.

This clone has only a few counts. The rearrangement uses TRBV3-1 (or the pseudogene TRBV3-2) and TRBJ1-2, with TRBD1 identical over 12 bases. Losses at the gene ends were 3 bases for V and 4 bases for J; bases not matched to a gene: 3. This CDR3 spans 15 amino acids. Looked up from germline, CDR1 is LGHDT and CDR2 is YNNKEL (reference sequence). CDR3 DNA sequence: TGTGCCAGCAGCCAGGGACAGGGGGCTTCCTATGGCTACACCTTC. Translated, it gives CASSQGQGASYGYTF.

This clone was picked up a small number of times. The chain employs TRBV7-9 and TRBJ2-3; 10 positions match TRBD2. Germline CDR1 and CDR2: SEHNR and FQNEAQ (reference sequence). Unmatched junction bases numbered 12, after V lost 1 base and J lost 5 bases. The CDR3 is 18 amino acids. The CDR3 DNA is TGTGCCAGCAGCTTAGGAGATAGCGGGAGGTTGAGGGGAGATACGCAGTATTTT. Translation: CASSLGDSGRLRGDTQYF. Full variable domain (remainder filled in from reference TRBV7-9 and TRBJ2-3): DTGVSQNPRHKITKRGQNVTFRCDPISEHNRLYWYRQTLGQGPEFLTYFQNEAQLEKSRLLSDRFSAERPKGSFSTLEIQRTEQGDSAMYLCASSLGDSGRLRGDTQYFGPGTRLTVL.

As concerns this clone: In the same sample, other DNA sequences code for this CDR3. This rearrangement joins TRBV9 to TRBJ1-3; 8 bases map to TRBD1. The length of the CDR3 is 15 residues. V gave up 2 bases and J gave up 0 bases; unmatched junction bases: 1. From germline, CDR1 is SGDLS and CDR2 YYNGEE. This CDR3 is CASSVGQGSGNTIYF. In DNA form, the CDR3 reads TGTGCCAGCAGCGTCGGACAGGGCTCTGGAAACACCATATATTTT.

The V and J genes are TRBV9 and TRBJ2-1; D might be TRBD1 (6 bases). This CDR3 region has 14 residues. The V and J ends lost 0 bases and 9 bases respectively, with 13 bases between them. Per germline, CDR1 SGDLS and CDR2 YYNGEE. CDR3 residues: CASSVDEGTIEQFF. The CDR3 DNA sequence: TGTGCCAGCAGCGTAGATGAGGGGACAATTGAGCAGTTCTTC.

The rearrangement links TRBV5-5 to TRBJ1-4; maybe TRBD1 (5 bases). The ends were cut back, 1 base at V and 1 base at J, with 11 bases in the middle. CDR1 SGHKS and CDR2 YYEKEE come from the germline V gene (reference sequence). There are 16 residues in the CDR3. The chain's CDR3 is CASSLQIGGTNEKLFF. CDR3 in DNA: TGTGCCAGCAGCTTGCAGATCGGGGGAACTAATGAAAAACTGTTTTTT.

The CDR3 nucleotides read TGTGCCAGCAGTGAACGGGGACAGTCCTACGAGCAGTACTTC. It is translated as CASSERGQSYEQYF. The V gene is TRBV6-1, the J gene TRBJ2-7; 7 bases line up with TRBD1. Germline CDR1 and CDR2: MNHNS and SASEGT. V lost 2 bases to trimming and J lost 1 base; unmatched junction nucleotides: 2. CDR3 length: 14 amino acids.

This chain uses TRBV9 with TRBJ2-2, with D possibly TRBD1 on 5 matching bases. The germline gives CDR1 SGDLS, CDR2 YYNGEE. The CDR3 consists of 13 residues. Trimming left V 5 bases short and J 6 bases short, with 11 bases between. The CDR3 bases are TGTGCCAGCAGACCTCAGGGATCCGGGGAGCTGTTTTTT. Translating it yields CASRPQGSGELFF.

This chain links TRBV20-1 with TRBJ2-1; D is undetermined. The CDR3 has 15 residues. V was clipped by 3 bases and J by 0 bases, with 12 bases between them. Germline V gene lookup returns CDR1 DFQATT and CDR2 SNEGSKA (reference sequence). This CDR3 reads CSASYGASSYNEQFF. In nucleotides, the CDR3 is TGCAGTGCTAGTTATGGAGCGAGCTCCTACAATGAGCAGTTCTTC.

The table lists this clone with a count of one. The chain links TRBV10-3 to TRBJ1-5, with 7 nucleotides matching TRBD1. V lost 3 bases, J lost 0 bases, and 5 bases stayed unmatched. The CDR3 totals 16 residues. Germline V gene lookup returns CDR1 ENHRY and CDR2 SYGVKD. The CDR3: CAISDQGQPSNQPQHF. Written as DNA, the CDR3 is TGTGCCATCAGTGACCAGGGACAGCCTAGCAATCAGCCCCAGCATTTT.

The rearrangement joins TRBV24-1 to TRBJ2-1; TRBD1 matches at 11 bases. This CDR3 is 16 amino acids long. Losses at the gene ends were 4 bases for V and 12 bases for J; bases not matched to a gene: 13. Germline CDR1 reads KGHDR; CDR2 reads SFDVKD. Here the CDR3 reads CATSDPRSGQGAVQFF. DNA for the CDR3: TGTGCCACCAGTGACCCGAGATCTGGACAGGGGGCTGTGCAGTTCTTC.

In its sample, this clone was seen a few times. The chain recombines TRBV6-1 with TRBJ1-2; 10 nucleotides line up with TRBD1. V trimming: 3 bases; J trimming: 2 bases; junction bases outside the gene matches: 9. The germline V gene has CDR1 MNHNS and CDR2 SASEGT. The CDR3 totals 17 residues. The CDR3 DNA is TGTGCCAGCAGTGACCTGGACAGGGGGTCAAAGAACTATGGCTACACCTTC. As protein: CASSDLDRGSKNYGYTF.

The V and J genes are TRBV19 and TRBJ2-4; TRBD2 matches 15 bases. The CDR3 is 19 amino acids. V shed 5 bases and J 6 bases; nucleotides not matched to a gene: 14. The germline V gene encodes CDR1 LNHDA and CDR2 SQIVND (reference sequence). CDR3 sequence reads: CASSAWTSGRALARNIQYF. CDR3 nucleotides: TGTGCCAGTAGTGCCTGGACTAGCGGGAGGGCCCTGGCGAGAAACATTCAGTACTTC.

The chain couples TRBV6-5 to TRBJ2-7, with D tentatively TRBD2 (7 bases). The CDR3 covers 15 residues. Trimming cost V 4 bases and J 4 bases, with 17 bases left between them. Looked up from germline, CDR1 is MNHEY and CDR2 is SVGAGI. The CDR3 DNA reads TGTGCCAGCAGTTCCCAGGGGAGGGGGAAATACGAGCAGTACTTC. This gives the protein CASSSQGRGKYEQYF.

This clone was picked up one time. The gene calls are TRBV4-3 and TRBJ1-1; 11 bases match TRBD1. The length of the CDR3 is 16 residues. Per the germline V gene, CDR1 is LGHNA and CDR2 is YSLEER. After removal of 3 bases from V and 6 bases from J, the junction contained 9 bases not matched to a gene. As DNA, the CDR3 is TGCGCCAGCAGCCAGTTTCCGGGACAGGGGGTCTCTGAAGCTTTCTTT. It specifies CASSQFPGQGVSEAFF.

The rearrangement links TRBV5-1 to TRBJ2-2, with TRBD2 matching 10 bases. The germline V gene encodes CDR1 SGHRS and CDR2 YFSETQ. V trimming: 4 bases; J trimming: 0 bases; junction bases outside the gene matches: 6. The CDR3 is 17 residues long. CDR3 in DNA: TGCGCCAGCAGCCTACTAGCGGGATCGACGAACACCGGGGAGCTGTTTTTT. Translating gives CASSLLAGSTNTGELFF.

This CDR3 is CAWSATGGDGYTF. The CDR3 DNA reads as TGTGCCTGGAGTGCGACAGGGGGTGATGGCTACACCTTC. V gene TRBV30 combines with J gene TRBJ1-2; TRBD1 aligns across 9 bases. CDR3 length: 13 amino acids. The V gene end was trimmed by 1 base and the J gene end by 6 bases; junction bases not matched to a gene: 3. Germline V gives CDR1 GTSNPN, CDR2 SVGIG (reference sequence). The whole variable domain, filled in from reference TRBV30 and TRBJ1-2, reads SQTIHQWPATLVQPVGSPLSLECTVEGTSNPNLYWYRQAAGRGLQLLFYSVGIGQISSEVPQNLSASRPQDRQFILSSKKLLLSDSGFYLCAWSATGGDGYTFGSGTRLTVV.

The V call is TRBV11-2, the J call TRBJ1-2; D ambiguous. The V end was cut by 1 base, the J end by 2 bases, with 11 bases between. Germline V CDR1 and CDR2: SGHAT, FQNNGV. This CDR3 spans 15 amino acids. This chain's CDR3 is CASSLVNEFNYGYTF. In DNA, the CDR3 is TGTGCCAGCAGCTTAGTGAATGAGTTCAACTATGGCTACACCTTC.

The chain recombines TRBV5-1 with TRBJ1-4, with 7 bases aligning to TRBD1. Germline lookup yields CDR1 SGHRS and CDR2 YFSETQ. The CDR3 is 15 amino acids. The ends lost 3 bases at V and 8 bases at J; junction bases unmatched: 10. CDR3 sequence: CASSSMTGSGEKLFF. The CDR3 nucleotides read TGCGCCAGCAGCTCCATGACAGGGAGTGGAGAAAAACTGTTTTTT.

The rearrangement links TRBV7-2 to TRBJ1-1; D might be TRBD1 (6 bases). Germline V lookup: CDR1 SGHTA, CDR2 FQGNSA. The CDR3 extends over 14 amino acids. Trimming pared 3 bases from V and 1 base from J, leaving 9 bases between. The CDR3 spells CASSFYRENTEAFF. DNA for the CDR3: TGTGCCAGCAGCTTCTACAGGGAGAACACTGAAGCTTTCTTT. Variable domain in full (rest from reference TRBV7-2 and TRBJ1-1): GAGVSQSPSNKVTEKGKDVELRCDPISGHTALYWYRQSLGQGLEFLIYFQGNSAPDKSGLPSDRFSAERTGGSVSTLTIQRTQQEDSAVYLCASSFYRENTEAFFGQGTRLTVV.

The rearrangement joins TRBV12-3 or TRBV12-4 to TRBJ1-2; a possible D gene is TRBD1 (6 bases). This CDR3 contains 13 residues. Trimming cost V 3 bases and J 6 bases, with 11 bases left between them. DNA of the CDR3: TGTGCCAGCAGTTTCTTACAGGGTCATGGCTACACCTTC. Its translation is CASSFLQGHGYTF.

The chain combines TRBV7-9 with TRBJ2-3; 10 bases match TRBD2. The CDR3 is 15 residues long. V trimming: 5 bases; J trimming: 3 bases; junction bases outside the gene matches: 5. Germline CDR1 SEHNR, CDR2 FQNEAQ (reference sequence). CDR3 sequence reads: CASSGTSGKTDTQYF. The CDR3 DNA follows: TGTGCCAGCAGCGGAACTAGCGGGAAGACAGATACGCAGTATTTT. The variable domain in full, with the rest retrieved from reference TRBV7-9 and TRBJ2-3, is DTGVSQNPRHKITKRGQNVTFRCDPISEHNRLYWYRQTLGQGPEFLTYFQNEAQLEKSRLLSDRFSAERPKGSFSTLEIQRTEQGDSAMYLCASSGTSGKTDTQYFGPGTRLTVL.

This rearrangement joins TRBV6-4 to TRBJ1-2; no clear D. The V gene's germline CDR1 is MRHNA and CDR2 SNTAGT. Deletions cut 2 bases from V and 8 bases from J, with 9 bases between. The CDR3 has 12 amino acids. The CDR3: CASSDPQRGYTF. As DNA, the CDR3 is TGTGCCAGCAGTGACCCCCAGAGGGGCTACACCTTC.